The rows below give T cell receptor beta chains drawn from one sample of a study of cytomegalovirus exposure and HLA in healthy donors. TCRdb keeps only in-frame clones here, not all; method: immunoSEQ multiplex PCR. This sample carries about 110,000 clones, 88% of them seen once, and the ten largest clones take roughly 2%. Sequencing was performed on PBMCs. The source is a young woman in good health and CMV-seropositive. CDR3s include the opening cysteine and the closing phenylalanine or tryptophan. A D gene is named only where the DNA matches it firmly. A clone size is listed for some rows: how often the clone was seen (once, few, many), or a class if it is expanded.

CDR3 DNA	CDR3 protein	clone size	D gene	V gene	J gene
TGTGCCAGTAGTATAGGAGACAGGGGGACCTATGGCTACACCTTC	CASSIGDRGTYGYTF	-	TRBD1	TRBV19	TRBJ1-2
TGTGCCAGCAGTGGCGGGACCCTCACCGAGGACCAGTACTTC	CASSGGTLTEDQYF	-	-	TRBV6-1	TRBJ2-5
TGCGCCAGCAGCTTACGTTACCAACAGGGGAGTGATTCACCCCTCCACTTT	CASSLRYQQGSDSPLHF	-	TRBD1	TRBV5-1	TRBJ1-6
TGTGCCAGCGGCCCGACAGGGGTAGGGTATGGCTACACCTTC	CASGPTGVGYGYTF	few	TRBD1	TRBV6-5	TRBJ1-2
TGTGCCAGCAGTGAATATGGCAGGGGCCTCCACTTT	CASSEYGRGLHF	few	-	TRBV6-1	TRBJ1-6
TGTGCCAGCAGCGCATGGACAGGGCTCAATGAAAAACTGTTTTTT	CASSAWTGLNEKLFF	-	-	TRBV21-1	TRBJ1-4
TGTGCCAGCAGCCAACTTGGGAACACTGAAGCTTTCTTT	CASSQLGNTEAFF	-	-	TRBV9	TRBJ1-1
TGTGCCAGCAGTTTACCAGGCTCCTACGAGCAGTACTTC	CASSLPGSYEQYF	-	-	TRBV27	TRBJ2-7
TGTGCCAGCAGCCCCGGGACAGGGCCGAGCTATGGCTACACCTTC	CASSPGTGPSYGYTF	-	TRBD1	TRBV9	TRBJ1-2
TGTGCCACCAGCAGAACAGGGGGGATTCAGCCCCAGCATTTT	CATSRTGGIQPQHF	-	TRBD1	TRBV15	TRBJ1-5
TGTGCCAGCAGTGAGTCAGGGGGCACGGAGACCCAGTACTTC	CASSESGGTETQYF	-	TRBD1	TRBV25-1	TRBJ2-5
TGCGCCAGCAGCTACAGCGGGGGGGCTTCAGATACGCAGTATTTT	CASSYSGGASDTQYF	-	TRBD2	TRBV5-1	TRBJ2-3
TGTGCCAGCGCCATAGGCTTTCGGGGGACAGGGAACGTTTTCGACACTGAAGCTTTCTTT	CASAIGFRGTGNVFDTEAFF	-	TRBD1	TRBV28	TRBJ1-1
TGTGCCAGCAGCCCGCTACAGGGGGTGGGCACTGAAGCTTTCTTT	CASSPLQGVGTEAFF	-	TRBD1	TRBV7-9	TRBJ1-1
TGCAGCGTTCGGTCTGCGGGGGCAGCTTACGAGCAGTACTTC	CSVRSAGAAYEQYF	-	-	TRBV29-1	TRBJ2-7
TGTGCCAGCGGGCGACAGGGAGGCAATGAGCAGTTCTTC	CASGRQGGNEQFF	-	-	TRBV2	TRBJ2-1
TGTGCCAGCAGGCAGGGGACAGGGGATGGCTACACCTTC	CASRQGTGDGYTF	-	TRBD1	TRBV27	TRBJ1-2
TGTGCCAGCAGCATACGACAGGGGGGCCGTGGCACTGAAGCTTTCTTT	CASSIRQGGRGTEAFF	-	-	TRBV21-1	TRBJ1-1
TGTGCCAGCTATAGGCGGGGCGGCTCTAACTATGGCTACACCTTC	CASYRRGGSNYGYTF	-	-	TRBV2	TRBJ1-2
TGTGCCAGCAGCACTATGGGGGGGAACTATGGCTACACCTTC	CASSTMGGNYGYTF	-	-	TRBV28	TRBJ1-2
TGTGCTAGCAGCCCAAGCGGGGGGCCCACAGATACGCAGTATTTT	CASSPSGGPTDTQYF	-	TRBD2	TRBV7-7	TRBJ2-3
TGCAGCGTTGAGATAGGGGGGACGGGGGGCGAGACCCAGTACTTC	CSVEIGGTGGETQYF	-	-	TRBV29-1	TRBJ2-5
TGTGCCAGCCGGGACAGTCGCAACATTCAGTACTTC	CASRDSRNIQYF	-	TRBD1	TRBV2	TRBJ2-4
TGTGCCAGCAGCTTGGCCAGAACAGGGCTCGGTGGCTACACCTTC	CASSLARTGLGGYTF	-	-	TRBV5-6	TRBJ1-2
TGTGCCACCAGCGTGGGCCTCTGGGACGAGCAGTACTTC	CATSVGLWDEQYF	-	-	TRBV15	TRBJ2-7
TGCGCCAGCAGCTCCCCCCGGGGGGAGACCCAGTACTTC	CASSSPRGETQYF	-	-	TRBV5-1	TRBJ2-5